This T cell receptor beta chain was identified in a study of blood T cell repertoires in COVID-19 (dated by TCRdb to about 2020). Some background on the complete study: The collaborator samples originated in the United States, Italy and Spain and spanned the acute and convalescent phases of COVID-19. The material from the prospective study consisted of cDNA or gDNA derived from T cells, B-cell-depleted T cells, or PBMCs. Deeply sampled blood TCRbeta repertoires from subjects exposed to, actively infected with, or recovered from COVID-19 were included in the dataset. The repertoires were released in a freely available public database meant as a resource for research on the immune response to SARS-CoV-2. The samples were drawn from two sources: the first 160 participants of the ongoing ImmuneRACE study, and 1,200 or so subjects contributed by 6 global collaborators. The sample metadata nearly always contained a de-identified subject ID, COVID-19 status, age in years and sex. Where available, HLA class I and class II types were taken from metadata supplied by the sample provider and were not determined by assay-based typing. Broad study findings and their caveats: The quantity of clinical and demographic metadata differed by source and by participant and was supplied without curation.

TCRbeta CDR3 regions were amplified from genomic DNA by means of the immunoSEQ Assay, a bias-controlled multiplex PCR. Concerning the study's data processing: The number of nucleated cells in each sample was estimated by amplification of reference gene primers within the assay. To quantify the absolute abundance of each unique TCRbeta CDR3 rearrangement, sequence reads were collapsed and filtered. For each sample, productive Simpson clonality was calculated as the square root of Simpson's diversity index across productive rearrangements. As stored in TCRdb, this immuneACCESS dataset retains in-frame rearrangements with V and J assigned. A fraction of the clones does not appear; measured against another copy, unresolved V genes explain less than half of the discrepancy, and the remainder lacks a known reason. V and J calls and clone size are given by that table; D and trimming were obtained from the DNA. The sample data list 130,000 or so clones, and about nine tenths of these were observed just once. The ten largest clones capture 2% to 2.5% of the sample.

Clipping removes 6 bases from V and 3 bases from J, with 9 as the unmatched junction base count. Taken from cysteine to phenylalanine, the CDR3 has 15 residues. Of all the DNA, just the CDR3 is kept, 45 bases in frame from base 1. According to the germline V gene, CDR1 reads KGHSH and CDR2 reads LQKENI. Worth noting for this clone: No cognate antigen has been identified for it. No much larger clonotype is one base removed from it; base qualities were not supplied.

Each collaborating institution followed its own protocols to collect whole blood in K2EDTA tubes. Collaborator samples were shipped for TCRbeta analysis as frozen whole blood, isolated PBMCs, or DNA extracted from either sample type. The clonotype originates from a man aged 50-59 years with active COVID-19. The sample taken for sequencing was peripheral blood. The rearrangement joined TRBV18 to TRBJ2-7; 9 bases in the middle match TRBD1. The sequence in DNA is TGTGCCAGCTCGCCCGGGGACAGGGCCGTCTACGAGCAGTACTTC. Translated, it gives CASSPGDRAVYEQYF. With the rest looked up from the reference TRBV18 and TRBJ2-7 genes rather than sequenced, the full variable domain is NAGVMQNPRHLVRRRGQEARLRCSPMKGHSHVYWYRQLPEEGLKFMVYLQKENIIDESGMPKERFSAEFPKEGPSILRIQQVVRGDSAAYFCASSPGDRAVYEQYFGPGTRLTVT.